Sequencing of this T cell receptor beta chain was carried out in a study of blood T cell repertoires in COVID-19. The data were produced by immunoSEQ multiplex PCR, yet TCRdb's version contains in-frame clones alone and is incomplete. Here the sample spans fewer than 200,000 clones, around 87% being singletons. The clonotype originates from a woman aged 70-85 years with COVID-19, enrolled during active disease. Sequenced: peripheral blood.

The CDR3, as DNA: TGTGCCAGCAGTTTTTCGGCAGGGGAATGGAGTACTCAGCCCCAGCATTTT. This translates into CASSFSAGEWSTQPQHF. The chain employs TRBV27 and TRBJ1-5, with D possibly TRBD1 on 6 matching bases. Germline lookup yields CDR1 MNHEY and CDR2 SMNVEV (reference sequence). V dropped 3 bases and J dropped 6 bases, with 21 bases sitting between them. This CDR3 is built from 17 residues.